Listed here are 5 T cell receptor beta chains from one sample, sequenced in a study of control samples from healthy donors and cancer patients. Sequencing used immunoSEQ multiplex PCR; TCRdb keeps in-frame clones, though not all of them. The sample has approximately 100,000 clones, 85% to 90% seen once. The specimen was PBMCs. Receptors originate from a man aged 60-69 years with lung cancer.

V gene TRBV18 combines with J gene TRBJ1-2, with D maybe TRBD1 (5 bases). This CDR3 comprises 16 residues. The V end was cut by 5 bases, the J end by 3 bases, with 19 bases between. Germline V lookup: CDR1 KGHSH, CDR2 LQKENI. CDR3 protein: CASSTSTGGFDYGYTF. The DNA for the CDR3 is TGTGCCAGCTCAACCTCAACGGGGGGATTTGACTATGGCTACACCTTC.

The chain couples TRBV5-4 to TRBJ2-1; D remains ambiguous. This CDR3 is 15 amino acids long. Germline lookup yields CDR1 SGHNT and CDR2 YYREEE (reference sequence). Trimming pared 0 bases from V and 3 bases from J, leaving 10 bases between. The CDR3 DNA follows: TGTGCCAGCAGCTTGGGGCAGATTTTCTACAATGAGCAGTTCTTC. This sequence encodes CASSLGQIFYNEQFF.

The CDR3 loop is CASSLSPGKQETQYF. CDR3 nucleotide sequence: TGTGCCAGCAGCTTATCCCCGGGGAAACAAGAGACCCAGTACTTC. The V and J genes are TRBV11-3 and TRBJ2-5; possible D gene TRBD2, 5 bases. Trimming shortened V by 2 bases and J by 2 bases, and 12 bases separated the two germline ends. Germline CDR1 SGHNT, CDR2 YENEEA. CDR3 length: 15 amino acids. Supplemented by reference TRBV11-3 and TRBJ2-5, the full variable domain reads EAGVVQSPRYKIIEKKQPVAFWCNPISGHNTLYWYLQNLGQGPELLIRYENEEAVDDSQLPKDRFSAERLKGVDSTLKIQPAELGDSAVYLCASSLSPGKQETQYFGPGTRLLVL.

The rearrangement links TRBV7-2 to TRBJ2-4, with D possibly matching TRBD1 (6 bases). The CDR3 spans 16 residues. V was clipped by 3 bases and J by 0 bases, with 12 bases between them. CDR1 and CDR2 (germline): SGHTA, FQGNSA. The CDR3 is CASSFPGAIAKNIQYF. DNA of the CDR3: TGTGCCAGCAGCTTCCCAGGGGCGATAGCCAAAAACATTCAGTACTTC.

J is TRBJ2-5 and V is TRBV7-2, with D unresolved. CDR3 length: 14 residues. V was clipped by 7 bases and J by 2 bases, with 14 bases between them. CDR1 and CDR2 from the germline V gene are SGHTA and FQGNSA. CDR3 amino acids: CASTERYPQETQYF. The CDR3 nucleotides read TGTGCCAGCACCGAACGGTATCCACAAGAGACCCAGTACTTC.